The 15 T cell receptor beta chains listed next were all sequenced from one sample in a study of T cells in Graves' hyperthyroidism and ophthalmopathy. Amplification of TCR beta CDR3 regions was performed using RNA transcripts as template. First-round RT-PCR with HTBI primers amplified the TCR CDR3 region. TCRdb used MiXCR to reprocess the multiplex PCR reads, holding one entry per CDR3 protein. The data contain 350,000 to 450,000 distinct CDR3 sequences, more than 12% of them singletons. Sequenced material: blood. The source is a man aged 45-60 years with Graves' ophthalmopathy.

CDR3 residues: CASSSTEVAGYTF. For the CDR3, the DNA is TGTGCCAGCAGTTCGACGGAGGTGGCTGGCTACACCTTC. The chain recombines TRBV25-1 with TRBJ1-2, with D unclear. This CDR3 has 13 amino acids. Germline assignment: CDR1 MGHDK and CDR2 SYGVNS. Trimming stripped 5 bases from V and 7 bases from J, with 14 bases between.

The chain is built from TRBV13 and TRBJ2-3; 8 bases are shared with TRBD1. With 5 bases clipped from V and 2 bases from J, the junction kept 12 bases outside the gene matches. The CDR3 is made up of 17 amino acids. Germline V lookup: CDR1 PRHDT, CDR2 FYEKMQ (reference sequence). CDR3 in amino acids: CASSLLPGQGYTDTQYF. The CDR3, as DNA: TGTGCCAGCAGCCTCCTACCAGGACAGGGATACACAGATACGCAGTATTTT.

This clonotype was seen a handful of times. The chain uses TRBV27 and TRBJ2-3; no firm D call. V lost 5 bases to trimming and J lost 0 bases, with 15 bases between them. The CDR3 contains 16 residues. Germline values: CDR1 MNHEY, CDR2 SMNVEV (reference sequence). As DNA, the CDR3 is TGTGCCAGCAGTCGCTTTAGTCCCGCTAGCACAGATACGCAGTATTTT. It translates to CASSRFSPASTDTQYF.

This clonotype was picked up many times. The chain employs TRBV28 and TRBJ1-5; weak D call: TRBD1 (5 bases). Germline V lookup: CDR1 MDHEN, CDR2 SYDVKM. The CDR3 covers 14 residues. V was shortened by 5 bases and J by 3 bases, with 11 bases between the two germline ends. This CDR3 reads CASSRDGINQPQHF. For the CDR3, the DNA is TGTGCCAGCAGTCGGGACGGAATCAATCAGCCCCAGCATTTT.

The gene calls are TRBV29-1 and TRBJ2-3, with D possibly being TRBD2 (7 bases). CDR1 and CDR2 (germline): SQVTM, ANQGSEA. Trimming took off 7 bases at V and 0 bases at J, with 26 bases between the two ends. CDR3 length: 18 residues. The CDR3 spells CSGLMSGDYFSSTDTQYF. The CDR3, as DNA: TGCAGCGGCCTGATGTCAGGGGACTACTTTTCTAGCACAGATACGCAGTATTTT.

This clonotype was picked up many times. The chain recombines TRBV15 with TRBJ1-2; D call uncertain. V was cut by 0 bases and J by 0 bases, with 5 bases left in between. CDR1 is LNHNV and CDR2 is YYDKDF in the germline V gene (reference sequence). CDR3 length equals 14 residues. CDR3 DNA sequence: TGTGCCACCAGCAGAGATCGTGCTAACTATGGCTACACCTTC. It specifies CATSRDRANYGYTF.

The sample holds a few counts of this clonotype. Written as DNA, the CDR3 is TGCAGTGCCCCGGACGGGGGGGGGACCGGGGAGCTGTTTTTT. Translating it yields CSAPDGGGTGELFF. The chain recombines TRBV20-1 with TRBJ2-2; 8 bases map to TRBD2. The CDR3 length is 14 residues. Germline V gene lookup returns CDR1 DFQATT and CDR2 SNEGSKA (reference sequence). J gave up 5 bases and V 6 bases, and 8 bases lay outside the gene matches.

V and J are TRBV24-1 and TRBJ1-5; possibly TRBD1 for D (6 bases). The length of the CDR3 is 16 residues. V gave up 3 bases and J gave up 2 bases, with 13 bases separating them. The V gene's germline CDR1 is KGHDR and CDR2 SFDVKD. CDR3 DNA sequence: TGTGCCACCAGTGATACCAGGGGAACCGGCAATCAGCCCCAGCATTTT. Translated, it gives CATSDTRGTGNQPQHF.

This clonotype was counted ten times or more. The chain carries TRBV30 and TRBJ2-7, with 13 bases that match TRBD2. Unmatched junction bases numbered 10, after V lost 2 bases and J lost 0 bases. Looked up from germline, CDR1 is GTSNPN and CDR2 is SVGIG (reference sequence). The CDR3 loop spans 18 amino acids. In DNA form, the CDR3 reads TGTGCCTGGAGTCTCCCGGGACTAGCGGGACCGAGCTCCTACGAGCAGTACTTC. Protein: CAWSLPGLAGPSSYEQYF.

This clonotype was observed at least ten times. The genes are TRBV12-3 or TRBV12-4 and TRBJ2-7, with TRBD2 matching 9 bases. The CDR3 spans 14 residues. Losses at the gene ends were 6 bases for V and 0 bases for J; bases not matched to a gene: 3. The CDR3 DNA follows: TGTGCCAGCAGCCGTAGCGGGAGCTCCTACGAGCAGTACTTC. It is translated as CASSRSGSSYEQYF.

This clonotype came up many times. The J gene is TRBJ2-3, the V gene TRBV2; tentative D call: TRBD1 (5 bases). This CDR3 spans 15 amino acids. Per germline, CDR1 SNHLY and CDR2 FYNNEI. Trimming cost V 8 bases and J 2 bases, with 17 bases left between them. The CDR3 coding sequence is TGTGCCAGCGGGCCTGAGCAGGGCCTCACAGATACGCAGTATTTT. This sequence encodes CASGPEQGLTDTQYF.

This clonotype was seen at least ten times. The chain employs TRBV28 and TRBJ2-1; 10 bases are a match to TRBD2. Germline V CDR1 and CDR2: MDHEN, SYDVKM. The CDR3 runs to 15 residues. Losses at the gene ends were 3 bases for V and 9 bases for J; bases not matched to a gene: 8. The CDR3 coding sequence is TGTGCCAGCAGTTTGCTCTCTAGCGGGAGAGGTGAGCAGTTCTTC. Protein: CASSLLSSGRGEQFF.

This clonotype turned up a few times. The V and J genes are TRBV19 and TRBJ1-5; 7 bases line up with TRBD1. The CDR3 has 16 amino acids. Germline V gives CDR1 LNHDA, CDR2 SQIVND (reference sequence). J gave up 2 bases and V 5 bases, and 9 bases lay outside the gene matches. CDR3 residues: CASSGRGLRGNQPQHF. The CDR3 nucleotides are TGTGCCAGTAGTGGGAGGGGGCTCCGGGGCAATCAGCCCCAGCATTTT.

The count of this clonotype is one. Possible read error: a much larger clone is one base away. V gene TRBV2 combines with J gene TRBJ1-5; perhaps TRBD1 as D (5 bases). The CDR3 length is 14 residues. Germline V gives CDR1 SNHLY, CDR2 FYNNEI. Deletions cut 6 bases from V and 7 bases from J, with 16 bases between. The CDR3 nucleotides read TGTGCCAGCAGGGGGGGAATAAGAGGCCAGCCCCAGCATTTT. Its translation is CASRGGIRGQPQHF.

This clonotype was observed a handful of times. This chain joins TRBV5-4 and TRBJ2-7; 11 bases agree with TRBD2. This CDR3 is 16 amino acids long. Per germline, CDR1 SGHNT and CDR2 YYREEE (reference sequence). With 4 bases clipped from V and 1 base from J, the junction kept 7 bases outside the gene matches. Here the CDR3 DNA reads TGTGCCAGCAGCCGACAACTAGCGGGAGCATCCTACGAGCAGTACTTC. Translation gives CASSRQLAGASYEQYF.